Listed below are T cell receptor beta chains from one sample, sequenced in a study of blood T cell repertoires in COVID-19. Data came from immunoSEQ multiplex PCR; TCRdb stores just in-frame clones and leaves some out. The sample has around 150,000 clones, approximately 80% seen once; the top ten hold about 11%. The specimen sequenced was PBMCs or T cells enriched from blood (not recorded which). The receptors here all came from a man in his fifties who had recovered from COVID-19. CDR3s include the opening cysteine and the closing phenylalanine or tryptophan. D genes are given only for firm matches. Clone size is stated in some rows and not others, as once, few, many or a class when expanded.

j_call	d_call	v_call	clone_size	cdr3_nt	cdr3_aa
TRBJ1-5	TRBD1	TRBV10-1	.	TGCGCCAGCAGTGACCGGGACAGGGGTGCAGGGGGTCACGGAGGAGGGAGAATCAATCAGCCCCAGCATTTT	CASSDRDRGAGGHGGGRINQPQHF
TRBJ1-3	.	TRBV14	.	TGTGCCAGCAGCCAAGATCTTGCTGGAAACACCATATATTTT	CASSQDLAGNTIYF
TRBJ2-7	.	TRBV6-4	.	TGTGCCAGCACAGGTCGGGACTTAGACTACGAGCAGTACTTC	CASTGRDLDYEQYF
TRBJ2-1	.	TRBV10-1	.	TGCGCCAGCAGTGAGAGTGGAGTCGATGAGCAGTTCTTC	CASSESGVDEQFF
TRBJ2-5	TRBD2	TRBV20-1	.	TGCAGTGCTAGTCCATCCGACTGGGGGGGGACCCAGTACTTC	CSASPSDWGGTQYF
TRBJ1-5	.	TRBV3-1/TRBV3-2	.	TGTGCCAGCAGCCGACAAAATCAGCCCCAGCATTTT	CASSRQNQPQHF
TRBJ2-6	.	TRBV19	few	TGTGCCACTACAACATGGACTCAGACCCTCTCTGGGGCCAACGTCCTGACTTTC	CATTTWTQTLSGANVLTF
TRBJ2-3	.	TRBV3-1/TRBV3-2	.	TGTGCCAGCAGCCAAACTAGAGGCCGCACAGATACGCAGTATTTT	CASSQTRGRTDTQYF
TRBJ2-7	.	TRBV27	.	TGTGCCAGCTCCGAGCCCCGACTGGTGAGCTCCTACGAGCAGTACTTC	CASSEPRLVSSYEQYF
TRBJ1-1	.	TRBV13	few	TGTGCCAGCAGTACATCCCCAGGGAGGCCTAACACTGAAGCTTTCTTT	CASSTSPGRPNTEAFF
TRBJ2-3	TRBD2	TRBV5-5	.	TGTGCCAGCAGCTTGTGGATAGCGGGGGCGAGCACAGATACGCAGTATTTT	CASSLWIAGASTDTQYF
TRBJ2-7	.	TRBV5-1	.	TGCGCCAGCAGCTTGGGGCAGGGGATCACCTACGAGCAGTACTTC	CASSLGQGITYEQYF
TRBJ2-7	.	TRBV7-2	.	TGTGCCAGCAGCTTCAATCGCGTGGACGAGCAGTACTTC	CASSFNRVDEQYF
TRBJ1-1	TRBD1	TRBV19	.	TGTGCCAGTAGTATGAATTCGGGGACAGGTGAAGCTTTCTTT	CASSMNSGTGEAFF
TRBJ1-2	.	TRBV6-5	.	TGTGCCAGCATTACACAGGTGTCTAACTATGGCTACACCTTC	CASITQVSNYGYTF
TRBJ2-7	TRBD2	TRBV5-1	.	TGCGCCAGCAGCTTGGGACTAGCGGGGGGACCTAGCTCCTACGAGCAGTACTTC	CASSLGLAGGPSSYEQYF
TRBJ2-7	TRBD1	TRBV10-2	once	TGCGCCAGCAGTGAGCCGACGGGACAGGCTAAGCGACAGTACTTC	CASSEPTGQAKRQYF